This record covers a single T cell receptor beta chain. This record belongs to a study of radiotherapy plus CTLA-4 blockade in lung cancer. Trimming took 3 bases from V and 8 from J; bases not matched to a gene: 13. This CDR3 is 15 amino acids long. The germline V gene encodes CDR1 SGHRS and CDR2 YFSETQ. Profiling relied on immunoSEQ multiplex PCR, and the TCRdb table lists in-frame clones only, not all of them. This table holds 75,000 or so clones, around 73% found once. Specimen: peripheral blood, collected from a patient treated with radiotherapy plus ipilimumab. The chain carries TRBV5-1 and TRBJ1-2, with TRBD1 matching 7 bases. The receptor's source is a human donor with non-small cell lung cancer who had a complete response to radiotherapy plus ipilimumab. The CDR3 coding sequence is TGCGCCAGCAGCTCACCGGGACAGATAGATTTCGGCTACACCTTC. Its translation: CASSSPGQIDFGYTF.